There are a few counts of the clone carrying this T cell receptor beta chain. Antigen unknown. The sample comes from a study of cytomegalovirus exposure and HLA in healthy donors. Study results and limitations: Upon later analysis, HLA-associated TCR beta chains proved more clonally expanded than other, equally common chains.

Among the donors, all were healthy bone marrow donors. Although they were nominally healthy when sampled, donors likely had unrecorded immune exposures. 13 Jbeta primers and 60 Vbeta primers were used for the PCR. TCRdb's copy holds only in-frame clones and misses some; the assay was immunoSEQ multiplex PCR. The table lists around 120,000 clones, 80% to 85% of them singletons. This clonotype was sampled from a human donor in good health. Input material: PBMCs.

The CDR3 DNA reads as TGTGCCAGCAAAAACACGGGACAGGCCTACGAGCAGTACTTC. Residues: CASKNTGQAYEQYF. The chain is built from TRBV6-5 and TRBJ2-7; 8 bases map to TRBD1. The CDR3 runs to 14 residues. With 7 bases clipped from V and 2 bases from J, the junction kept 7 bases outside the gene matches. Per the germline V gene, CDR1 is MNHEY and CDR2 is SVGAGI.